What follows are 30 T cell receptor beta chains derived from one specimen sequenced in a study of response to subunit inactivated influenza vaccine (dated by TCRdb to 2016 to 2019). Library preparation was by RT-PCR. TCRdb names Illumina HiSeq 2500 as the instrument used. The public reads were reanalyzed by TCRdb: fastp trimming at Q25, MiXCR alignment, in-frame beta chains only. Duplicate CDR3 protein sequences are folded into a single record with the most common DNA and genes. For this sample there are under 200,000 distinct CDR3 sequences; around 10% appear just once. The ten largest clonotypes hold around 40% of the sample. The sample here was CD8+ T cells sorted from PBMCs, taken roughly 24 months after vaccination. Source of these receptors: a man between 50 and 75 years old who received an inactivated influenza vaccine. Donor details come from another sample of the same person, matched by shared clones.

This clonotype turned up a few times. The chain uses TRBV29-1 and TRBJ2-3; TRBD1 matches 10 bases. The CDR3 runs to 14 residues. Germline V gene data show CDR1 as SQVTM and CDR2 as ANQGSEA. Trimming cost V 4 bases and J 5 bases; bases outside gene matches: 6. The CDR3 DNA reads as TGCAGCGTTGCCGGGGGGGACAGGGGAGATACGCAGTATTTT. Amino acid sequence: CSVAGGDRGDTQYF.

A few counts support this clonotype. The V and J genes are TRBV28 and TRBJ2-7; 8 bases fit TRBD2. This CDR3 has 14 residues. Germline trimming cut 3 bases from V and 7 bases from J; bases unmatched to any gene: 8. Germline-derived CDR1 and CDR2 are MDHEN and SYDVKM. The CDR3 spells CASSFRLAGREQYF. The DNA for the CDR3 is TGTGCCAGCAGTTTCAGGCTAGCGGGCAGGGAGCAGTACTTC.

This clonotype was seen only a few times. The gene calls are TRBV27 and TRBJ2-7; 9 nucleotides line up with TRBD1. With V trimmed by 3 bases and J by 6 bases, 6 bases remained unmatched. The CDR3 covers 14 residues. Looked up from germline, CDR1 is MNHEY and CDR2 is SMNVEV (reference sequence). This CDR3 reads CASSFTGTGLEQYF. The DNA of the CDR3 is TGTGCCAGCAGTTTCACCGGGACAGGGCTCGAGCAGTACTTC.

The V and J genes are TRBV27 and TRBJ2-5, with 10 bases aligning to TRBD2. Germline assignment: CDR1 MNHEY and CDR2 SMNVEV (reference sequence). V lost 3 bases to trimming and J lost 5 bases; unmatched junction nucleotides: 6. The CDR3 sequence is 15 residues long. The CDR3 DNA reads TGTGCCAGCAGTTTTTCTAGCGGGAGCGGGGAGACCCAGTACTTC. It is translated as CASSFSSGSGETQYF.

The rearrangement joins TRBV6-5 to TRBJ2-1; no firm D call. The germline V gene encodes CDR1 MNHEY and CDR2 SVGAGI. The CDR3 length is 12 residues. The ends were cut back, 6 bases at V and 6 bases at J, with 9 bases in the middle. The CDR3 coding sequence is TGTGCCAGCAGCCCCCGCAGCAATGAGCAGTTCTTC. Encoded protein: CASSPRSNEQFF.

In this sample, this clonotype turned up a few times. The V gene is TRBV12-3 or TRBV12-4, the J gene TRBJ2-7; D assignment may be TRBD1 or TRBD2 (6 bases each). The CDR3 runs to 15 residues. The ends were cut back, 3 bases at V and 5 bases at J, with 17 bases in the middle. The CDR3 DNA is TGTGCCAGCAGTTTCTTCGGGGGCATAGTGGACGAGCAGTACTTC. Amino acid sequence: CASSFFGGIVDEQYF.

This clonotype was seen repeatedly, ten times or more. The V gene is TRBV12-3 or TRBV12-4, the J gene TRBJ1-1; TRBD1 is a possible D gene (5 bases). CDR3 length: 13 amino acids. V lost 3 bases, J lost 3 bases, and 8 bases lay in between. The CDR3, as DNA: TGTGCCAGCAGTTTCGGGGGTCACACTGAAGCTTTCTTT. This gives the protein CASSFGGHTEAFF.

The chain carries TRBV6-5 and TRBJ1-1; D remains unclear. The germline gives CDR1 MNHEY, CDR2 SVGAGI. The CDR3 runs 14 residues. V was clipped by 2 bases and J by 4 bases, with 11 bases between them. In DNA form, the CDR3 reads TGTGCCAGCAGTTACGGGCGTAGGGCCACTGAAGCTTTCTTT. Translating it yields CASSYGRRATEAFF.

The V gene is TRBV12-3 or TRBV12-4, the J gene TRBJ2-7; no clear D. Trimming left V 3 bases short and J 3 bases short, with 9 bases between. This CDR3 is built from 13 residues. The DNA for the CDR3 is TGTGCCAGCAGTTTTGAGTACGGCTACGAGCAGTACTTC. Translation: CASSFEYGYEQYF.

This clonotype was counted once. The CDR3 DNA is TGTGCCTGGAGTGTTAGGACAGTTAATTCACCCCTCCACTTT. It encodes CAWSVRTVNSPLHF. The chain couples TRBV30 to TRBJ1-6, with a possible D match to TRBD1 (6 bases). Germline assignment: CDR1 GTSNPN and CDR2 SVGIG (reference sequence). The CDR3 contains 14 residues. The V end lost 0 bases, the J end lost 6 bases, and 9 bases lay between the germline ends.

This chain connects TRBV4-3 to TRBJ1-2; D not resolved. From germline, CDR1 is LGHNA and CDR2 YSLEER. V lost 0 bases and J 11 bases, leaving 16 bases between the germline ends. This CDR3 spans 14 amino acids. This CDR3 reads CASSQDAGTVSYTF. CDR3 sequence (DNA): TGCGCCAGCAGCCAAGATGCGGGCACGGTTTCTTACACCTTC.

In its sample, this clonotype was seen a few times. The V call is TRBV9, the J call TRBJ1-5; D is unresolved. Germline V gives CDR1 SGDLS, CDR2 YYNGEE. The CDR3 loop spans 15 amino acids. V lost 0 bases, J lost 0 bases, and 7 bases lay in between. The CDR3 region is CASSVAGASNQPQHF. CDR3 DNA: TGTGCCAGCAGCGTAGCCGGCGCTAGCAATCAGCCCCAGCATTTT.

This clonotype occurred a few times. The chain joins TRBV11-2 to TRBJ1-6; 7 bases match TRBD1. Germline V gene sequence: CDR1 SGHAT, CDR2 FQNNGV. The CDR3 has 13 amino acids. With V trimmed by 6 bases and J by 9 bases, 5 bases remained unmatched. The CDR3 sequence is CASRRDSGSPLHF. In DNA form, the CDR3 reads TGTGCCAGCAGACGGGACAGCGGTTCACCCCTCCACTTT.

The chain joins TRBV27 to TRBJ2-3; D unresolved. Trimming pared 3 bases from V and 3 bases from J, leaving 7 bases between. CDR3 size: 13 residues. Germline V gives CDR1 MNHEY, CDR2 SMNVEV (reference sequence). The CDR3 region is CASSFVETDTQYF. The CDR3 bases are TGTGCCAGCAGTTTTGTTGAGACAGATACGCAGTATTTT.

The chain links TRBV15 to TRBJ2-3; D not resolved. The CDR3 is 14 amino acids. The V gene lost 4 bases and the J gene lost 0 bases, with 8 bases spanning the gap. CDR1 and CDR2 (germline): LNHNV, YYDKDF (reference sequence). Here the CDR3 DNA reads TGTGCCACCAGCAAATTCACGAGCACAGATACGCAGTATTTT. Translated, it gives CATSKFTSTDTQYF.

This clonotype was picked up a small number of times. This chain connects TRBV4-2 to TRBJ1-2; the match to TRBD1 covers 7 bases. Trimming cost V 3 bases and J 5 bases; bases outside gene matches: 9. This CDR3 contains 15 residues. CDR1 is LGHNA and CDR2 is YNFKEQ in the germline V gene. This CDR3 reads CASSQGDRDRYGYTF. CDR3 in DNA: TGTGCCAGCAGCCAGGGAGACCGGGACAGATATGGCTACACCTTC.

The gene calls are TRBV4-3 and TRBJ2-1; D perhaps matches TRBD1 (6 bases). Trimming left V 0 bases short and J 7 bases short, with 25 bases between. Germline CDR1 and CDR2: LGHNA and YSLEER. This CDR3 is 19 amino acids long. In nucleotides, the CDR3 is TGCGCCAGCAGCCAAGATGGGGTTTCCGAGACAGGATATGGAAATGAGCAGTTCTTC. Translating it yields CASSQDGVSETGYGNEQFF.

The chain carries TRBV6-5 and TRBJ1-4; no definite D call. The germline V and J ends were trimmed by 10 bases and 7 bases, with 19 bases remaining between them. Germline V gives CDR1 MNHEY, CDR2 SVGAGI. This CDR3 is built from 14 residues. The CDR3, as DNA: TGTGCCAATAGTTACATCCCCAAATCTGAAAAACTGTTTTTT. The encoded protein is CANSYIPKSEKLFF.

This rearrangement joins TRBV15 to TRBJ2-1; the D is unclear. Germline V lookup: CDR1 LNHNV, CDR2 YYDKDF (reference sequence). Between the trimmed V and J ends, which lost 0 bases and 3 bases, there was a span of 12 bases. This CDR3 spans 16 amino acids. The CDR3 nucleotides read TGTGCCACCAGCAGAGATTTGGTCGGCGGCTACAATGAGCAGTTCTTC. It specifies CATSRDLVGGYNEQFF.

The CDR3, as DNA: TGCGCCAGCAGCCAAGACGATATCTCCTACAATGAGCAGTTCTTC. Its translation: CASSQDDISYNEQFF. J is TRBJ2-1 and V is TRBV4-3; D is undetermined. Trimming stripped 0 bases from V and 0 bases from J, with 6 bases between. This CDR3 region has 15 residues. CDR1 LGHNA and CDR2 YSLEER come from the germline V gene.

J is TRBJ2-1 and V is TRBV29-1; the D is unclear. Trimming took off 6 bases at V and 8 bases at J, with 14 bases between the two ends. The CDR3 covers 12 residues. CDR1 and CDR2 (germline): SQVTM, ANQGSEA. CDR3 DNA sequence: TGCAGCGTGATAACCGAAGGATATGAGCAGTTCTTC. Translated, it gives CSVITEGYEQFF.

J is TRBJ2-1 and V is TRBV6-2 or TRBV6-3; TRBD2 aligns across 7 bases. The CDR3 runs to 15 residues. The germline gives CDR1 MNHEY, CDR2 SVGEGT. Germline trimming cut 5 bases from V and 2 bases from J; bases unmatched to any gene: 6. CDR3 region: CASSSGTSTYNEQFF. The CDR3 DNA is TGTGCCAGCAGTAGCGGGACCTCCACCTACAATGAGCAGTTCTTC.

This chain joins TRBV4-3 and TRBJ2-4; D call uncertain. Germline lookup yields CDR1 LGHNA and CDR2 YSLEER. Trimming removed 0 bases at V and 2 bases at J, with 8 bases between. This CDR3 comprises 15 residues. CDR3 region: CASSQDGQTKNIQYF. CDR3 nucleotides: TGCGCCAGCAGCCAAGATGGGCAGACCAAAAACATTCAGTACTTC.

The chain couples TRBV11-1 to TRBJ2-1; 13 nucleotides agree with TRBD2. Trimming took 0 bases from V and 4 from J; bases not matched to a gene: 6. This CDR3 has 18 residues. Germline CDR1 SGHAT, CDR2 FQDESV (reference sequence). CDR3 sequence: CASSLATGTSGVYNEQFF. The CDR3 region has the DNA TGTGCCAGCAGCTTAGCGACAGGGACTAGCGGGGTATACAATGAGCAGTTCTTC.

This clonotype appeared a few times. The chain is built from TRBV20-1 and TRBJ2-5, with a weak D call TRBD1 (6 bases). Germline CDR1 reads DFQATT; CDR2 reads SNEGSKA (reference sequence). The CDR3 sequence is 13 residues long. V lost 5 bases and J 6 bases, leaving 16 bases between the germline ends. The CDR3 sequence is CSAHRDTHQTQYF. CDR3 DNA: TGCAGTGCTCACCGGGACACCCACCAGACCCAGTACTTC.

The chain recombines TRBV2 with TRBJ2-5, with 8 bases fitting TRBD2. CDR1 and CDR2 (germline): SNHLY, FYNNEI. This CDR3 has 14 amino acids. The junction had 11 bases not matched to a gene; V was cut back by 8 bases and J by 6 bases. The chain's CDR3 is CASREGSRGKTQYF. The CDR3 bases are TGTGCCAGCCGGGAGGGGAGCAGGGGAAAGACCCAGTACTTC.

This clonotype was seen ten or more times. CDR3 DNA sequence: TGCGCCAGCAGCCAAGCTACTACGCGGGAGGTGGCAGATACGCAGTATTTT. Translated: CASSQATTREVADTQYF. The chain is built from TRBV4-3 and TRBJ2-3; 8 nucleotides line up with TRBD2. Trimming took 1 base from V and 4 from J; bases not matched to a gene: 10. This CDR3 is built from 17 residues. Germline V gene data show CDR1 as LGHNA and CDR2 as YSLEER.

This clonotype occurred a few times. The rearrangement uses TRBV7-9 and TRBJ2-1; D may be TRBD1 (6 bases). The ends were cut back, 5 bases at V and 0 bases at J, with 14 bases in the middle. The length of the CDR3 is 16 residues. Germline V gives CDR1 SEHNR, CDR2 FQNEAQ (reference sequence). The CDR3 nucleotides are TGTGCCAGCAGCCCCGAAGGGGGAAGCTCCTACAATGAGCAGTTCTTC. Translated: CASSPEGGSSYNEQFF.

With regard to this clonotype: This CDR3 is missing its conserved last phenylalanine or tryptophan, likely due to a read error. The chain uses TRBV29-1 and TRBJ2-7, with D unresolved. The CDR3 covers 11 residues. V was clipped by 7 bases and J by 1 base, with 8 bases between them. Germline-derived CDR1 and CDR2 are SQVTM and ANQGSEA. CDR3: CSATVSYEQYS. CDR3 sequence (DNA): TGCAGCGCAACAGTTTCCTACGAGCAGTACTCC.

The genes are TRBV4-2 and TRBJ2-1, with unresolved D. The V and J ends lost 0 bases and 9 bases respectively, with 9 bases between them. This CDR3 contains 13 residues. Germline V gene sequence: CDR1 LGHNA, CDR2 YNFKEQ. CDR3: CASSQEGPVEQFF. CDR3 DNA sequence: TGTGCCAGCAGCCAAGAAGGCCCGGTTGAGCAGTTCTTC.